This TCR beta chain emerged from a study of CD4 T cells in relation to SARS-CoV-2 and coronaviruses. About the study: PBMCs were cultured with antigen for nine to ten days before TCR beta sequencing.

This clone was counted only a few times. Its target is unknown. Produced via immunoSEQ multiplex PCR; TCRdb's table is partial and in-frame only. The repertoire holds 15,000 to 25,000 clones, with around four fifths as singletons. The unexposed donors gave CD4+ T cells in 2011-2018, prior to COVID-19. Isolation of CD4+ T cells took place after less than 11 days in culture. Testing used SARS-CoV-2 S/N and four cold-coronavirus spikes on unexposed-donor CD4+ T cells, cells permitting. Each well had 2.1 million or so PBMCs in 5% human AB serum with IL-2. The germline gives CDR1 LGHDT, CDR2 YNNKEL (reference sequence). The CDR3 runs 13 residues. Trimming stripped 3 bases from V and 4 bases from J, with 9 bases between.

This chain links TRBV3-1 (or the pseudogene TRBV3-2) with TRBJ1-2; perhaps TRBD1 as D (5 bases). This TCR derives from a human donor in good health. The sequenced sample was CD4+ T cells from PBMCs, cultured in vitro. CDR3 sequence (DNA): TGTGCCAGCAGCCAGCGGGGGGGCTATGGCTACACCTTC. Protein product: CASSQRGGYGYTF.